Sequencing of this TCR beta chain was carried out in a study of identical twins. Losses at the gene ends were 4 bases for V and 3 bases for J; bases not matched to a gene: 7. Per germline, CDR1 SGDLS and CDR2 YYNGEE. The CDR3 totals 15 residues. This clonotype was detected many times. In TCRdb, the 5' RACE reads were re-called with MiXCR into one record per CDR3 protein. The data show 200,000 to 300,000 distinct CDR3 sequences, with 10% to 15% seen just once and roughly 3.7% held by the top ten. The sample was also linked to a second study, of yellow fever vaccine responses in identical twins.

This sequence was found in a woman between 18 and 30 years old in good health. The sequencing sample was made of memory (CD45RO+) T cells sorted from blood. The J gene is TRBJ2-1, the V gene TRBV9; 7 nucleotides agree with TRBD2. The CDR3 nucleotides read TGTGCCAGCAGCAAGCGGGAAGGTTACTACAATGAGCAGTTCTTC. Residues: CASSKREGYYNEQFF.